One sample yielded the 5 T cell receptor beta chains listed below, sequenced in a study of shared clonotypes between healthy human individuals. Clones were sequenced by immunoSEQ multiplex PCR, and TCRdb holds only the in-frame ones, with some missing. The sample has some 1 million clones; about three quarters are singletons. The sample was memory CD4+ T cells sorted from blood. Subset defined: CD45RA-negative fraction. The receptor set was obtained from a man younger than 30 in good health.

The J gene is TRBJ2-7, the V gene TRBV28, with 10 bases that match TRBD2. The germline gives CDR1 MDHEN, CDR2 SYDVKM. Germline trimming cut 6 bases from V and 3 bases from J; bases unmatched to any gene: 5. The length of the CDR3 is 14 residues. CDR3 in DNA: TGTGCCAGCAGACGGACTAGCGGACTCTACGAGCAGTACTTC. Its translation: CASRRTSGLYEQYF.

CDR3 in amino acids: CASSFREGNQPQHF. DNA for the CDR3: TGTGCCAGTAGTTTTAGGGAAGGCAATCAGCCCCAGCATTTT. The genes are TRBV19 and TRBJ1-5, with unresolved D. The germline V gene encodes CDR1 LNHDA and CDR2 SQIVND (reference sequence). CDR3 length equals 14 residues. V was cut by 5 bases and J by 2 bases, with 10 bases left in between.

This rearrangement joins TRBV30 to TRBJ2-7, with TRBD1 matching over 10 bases. The V gene's germline CDR1 is GTSNPN and CDR2 SVGIG (reference sequence). The CDR3 length is 15 residues. V gave up 1 base and J gave up 0 bases; unmatched junction bases: 3. The CDR3 DNA sequence: TGTGCCTGGAGTGGGGGGACAGGGGCCTCCTACGAGCAGTACTTC. It encodes CAWSGGTGASYEQYF.

This clone was detected only a few times. This chain joins TRBV19 and TRBJ1-2; D gene ambiguous. Trimming removed 2 bases from V and 6 bases from J, with 10 bases in between. The CDR3 contains 13 residues. CDR1 and CDR2 from the germline V gene are LNHDA and SQIVND (reference sequence). The CDR3 loop is CASSIKGLNGYTF. Written as DNA, the CDR3 is TGTGCCAGTAGTATAAAAGGTCTTAATGGCTACACCTTC.

The chain has TRBV6-1 and TRBJ1-5; D is perhaps TRBD1 (6 bases). Between the trimmed V and J ends, which lost 3 bases and 0 bases, there was a span of 15 bases. The germline V gene encodes CDR1 MNHNS and CDR2 SASEGT. This CDR3 contains 17 residues. The CDR3 DNA reads TGTGCCAGCAGTGACTTGGGGGGCCCCTTTAGCAATCAGCCCCAGCATTTT. Residues: CASSDLGGPFSNQPQHF.